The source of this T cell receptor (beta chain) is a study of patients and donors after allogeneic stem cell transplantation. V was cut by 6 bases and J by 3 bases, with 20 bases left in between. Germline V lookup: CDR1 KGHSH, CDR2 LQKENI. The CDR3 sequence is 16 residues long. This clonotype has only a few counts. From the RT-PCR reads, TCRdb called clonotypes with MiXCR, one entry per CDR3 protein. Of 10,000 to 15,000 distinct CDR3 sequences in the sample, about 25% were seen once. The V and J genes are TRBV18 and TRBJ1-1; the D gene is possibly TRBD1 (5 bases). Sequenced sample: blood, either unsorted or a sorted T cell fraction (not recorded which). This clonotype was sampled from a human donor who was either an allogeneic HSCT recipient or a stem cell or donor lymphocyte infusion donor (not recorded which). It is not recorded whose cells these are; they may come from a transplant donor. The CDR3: CASSEGTDVGYTEAFF. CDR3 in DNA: TGTGCCAGCTCCGAGGGGACGGATGTAGGGTACACTGAAGCTTTCTTT.